This T cell receptor beta chain was identified in a study of blood T cell repertoires in COVID-19. At the level of the study: T cells, B-cell-depleted T cells, or PBMCs supplied cDNA or gDNA.

The Seattle site enrolled patients during active infection and followed them longitudinally. In the original processing: It was from reference gene primer amplification that nucleated cell counts were estimated. TCRdb's copy holds only in-frame clones and misses some; the assay was immunoSEQ multiplex PCR. That table gives V, J and clone size, and the DNA gave D and trimming. In the table there are 250,000 to 350,000 clones, approximately 86% of which are singletons. Germline CDR1 MNHEY, CDR2 SVGAGI. The V end lost 5 bases, the J end lost 8 bases, and 12 bases lay between the germline ends. CDR3 length: 13 residues.

Sequenced sample: peripheral blood. The clonotype was recovered from a woman in her 70s with COVID-19, enrolled during active disease. The chain is built from TRBV6-5 and TRBJ1-4; D unclear. CDR3 residues: CASSTWTGEKLFF. The DNA for the CDR3 is TGTGCCAGCAGTACCTGGACGGGGGAAAAACTGTTTTTT.